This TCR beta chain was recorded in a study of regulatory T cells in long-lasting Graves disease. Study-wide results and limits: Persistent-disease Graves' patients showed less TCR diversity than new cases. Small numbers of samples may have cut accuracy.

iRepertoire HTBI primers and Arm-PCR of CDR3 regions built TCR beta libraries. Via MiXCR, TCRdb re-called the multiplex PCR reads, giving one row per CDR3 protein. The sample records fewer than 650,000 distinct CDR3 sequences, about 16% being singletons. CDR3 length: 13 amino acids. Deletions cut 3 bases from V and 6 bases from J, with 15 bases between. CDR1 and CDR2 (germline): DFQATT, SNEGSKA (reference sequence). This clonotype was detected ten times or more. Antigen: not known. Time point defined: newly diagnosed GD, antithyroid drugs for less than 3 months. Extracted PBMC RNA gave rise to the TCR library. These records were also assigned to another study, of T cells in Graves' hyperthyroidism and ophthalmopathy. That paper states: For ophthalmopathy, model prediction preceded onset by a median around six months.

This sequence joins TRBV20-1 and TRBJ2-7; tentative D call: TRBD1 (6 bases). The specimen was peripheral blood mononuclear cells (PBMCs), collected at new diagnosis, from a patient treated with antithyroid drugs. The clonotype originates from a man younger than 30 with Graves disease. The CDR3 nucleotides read TGCAGTGCTAGGCAGGGGATGAAAGGCGAGCAGTACTTC. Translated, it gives CSARQGMKGEQYF.